The rows below give T cell receptor beta chains drawn from one sample of a study of blood T cells in healthy people across ages. TCRdb recomputed calls from the 5' RACE reads with MiXCR, one row per CDR3 protein. The table shows 1,300,000 or so distinct CDR3 sequences, with approximately 60% occurring only once. Sequencing input: blood. The receptors here all came from a man younger than 35 in good health. The CDR3 runs from the conserved cysteine through the conserved F or W. The D gene is left open where the match is weak. Not all rows give a size; the values are once, few, many and, for expanded clones, a class.

J,size,V,D,CDR3,DNA
TRBJ2-7,-,TRBV4-3,TRBD2,CASSRLLAVSYEQYF,TGCGCCAGCAGCCGGCTGCTAGCGGTTTCCTACGAGCAGTACTTC
TRBJ1-4,-,TRBV20-1,TRBD1,CCAQSRDRGRTNEKLFF,TGCTGTGCGCAGTCCCGGGACAGGGGGAGGACTAATGAAAAACTGTTTTTT
TRBJ2-3,-,TRBV24-1,TRBD2,CATSQSTSGRGTDTQYF,TGTGCCACCAGTCAATCGACTAGCGGGAGGGGTACAGATACGCAGTATTTT
TRBJ2-3,-,TRBV7-6,TRBD2,CASSATSGSRWTDTQYF,TGTGCCAGCAGCGCGACTAGCGGGAGTAGGTGGACAGATACGCAGTATTTT
TRBJ2-4,-,TRBV4-1,-,CDSSQDVSRGQKNIQYF,TGCGACAGCAGCCAAGATGTGTCGCGGGGACAAAAAAACATTCAGTACTTC
TRBJ1-2,-,TRBV20-1,-,CSAISDGQFYGYTF,TGCAGTGCTATCAGCGACGGGCAATTCTATGGCTACACCTTC
TRBJ2-6,few,TRBV10-2,-,CASAAVSGANVLTF,TGCGCCAGCGCCGCGGTATCCGGGGCCAACGTCCTGACTTTC
TRBJ2-3,-,TRBV27,TRBD1,CASSSPTGLSTDTQYF,TGTGCCAGCAGCTCCCCGACAGGGCTTAGCACAGATACGCAGTATTTT
TRBJ1-4,few,TRBV4-3,-,CASSQGVADANEKLFF,TGCGCCAGCAGCCAAGGGGTGGCGGACGCTAATGAAAAACTGTTTTTT
TRBJ2-7,-,TRBV6-1,-,CASSEYDLGSEQYF,TGTGCCAGCAGTGAATACGACTTGGGCAGCGAGCAGTACTTC
TRBJ2-7,few,TRBV3-1,-,CASSQYTGLYEQYF,TGTGCCAGCAGCCAATATACAGGGCTGTACGAGCAGTACTTC
TRBJ1-1,-,TRBV4-1,TRBD1,CATVGWTGGMNTEAFF,TGCGCCACCGTGGGGTGGACAGGGGGTATGAACACTGAAGCTTTCTTT
TRBJ2-7,-,TRBV7-2,-,CASSSRTYGQYF,TGTGCCAGCAGCTCCAGGACCTACGGGCAGTACTTC
TRBJ2-4,-,TRBV7-2,TRBD2,CASSYHVTGTSVNIQYF,TGTGCCAGCAGCTACCACGTAACCGGGACTAGCGTAAACATTCAGTACTTC
TRBJ1-1,-,TRBV4-3,TRBD1,CASSQPDRGEAFF,TGCGCCAGCAGCCAGCCCGACAGGGGAGAGGCTTTCTTT
TRBJ2-5,-,TRBV10-3,TRBD2,CAISPDSGGMYEQYF,TGTGCCATCAGCCCAGATAGCGGGGGTATGTATGAGCAGTACTTC
TRBJ2-7,-,TRBV12-3/TRBV12-4,TRBD1,CASSLSSGTGDEQYF,TGTGCCAGCAGTTTAAGCAGTGGGACAGGGGACGAGCAGTACTTC
TRBJ2-7,-,TRBV7-2,-,CASSLVAHLSYEQYF,TGTGCCAGCAGCTTAGTCGCTCACCTCTCCTACGAGCAGTACTTC
TRBJ1-2,-,TRBV2,TRBD1,CASSVSRQGSNYGYTF,TGTGCCAGCAGTGTCTCCCGACAGGGGAGTAACTACGGCTACACCTTC
TRBJ1-2,-,TRBV7-6,-,CAGSSGANYGYTF,TGTGCCGGCAGCTCCGGGGCTAACTATGGCTACACCTTC
TRBJ1-5,once,TRBV10-3,-,CATGAENQPQHF,TGTGCCACCGGGGCCGAAAATCAGCCCCAGCATTTT
TRBJ1-5,-,TRBV18,TRBD1,CASSMQGGSNQPQHF,TGTGCCAGCTCAATGCAGGGGGGTAGCAATCAGCCCCAGCATTTT
TRBJ1-1,once,TRBV7-2,TRBD1,CASSFGTEPNTEAFF,TGTGCCAGCAGCTTCGGGACAGAGCCGAACACTGAAGCTTTCTTT
TRBJ2-2,-,TRBV13,-,CASGEATGELFF,TGTGCCAGCGGGGAGGCCACCGGGGAGCTGTTTTTT
TRBJ1-6,-,TRBV2,-,CASRRKHDSPLHF,TGTGCCAGCAGACGCAAACATGATTCACCCCTCCACTTT
TRBJ1-2,-,TRBV10-3,TRBD1,CAISAQPGQGVYYGYTF,TGTGCCATCAGTGCCCAACCGGGACAGGGGGTCTACTATGGCTACACCTTC
TRBJ2-1,-,TRBV6-2/TRBV6-3,-,CASSYRTGRAGVPYNEQFF,TGTGCCAGCAGTTACCGGACAGGGCGAGCGGGAGTTCCCTACAATGAGCAGTTCTTC
TRBJ2-6,-,TRBV3-1,-,CASSQGQGISGANVLTF,TGTGCCAGCAGCCAAGGGCAGGGGATCTCTGGGGCCAACGTCCTGACTTTC
TRBJ1-2,-,TRBV12-3/TRBV12-4,-,CASTHGFRNYGYTF,TGTGCCAGCACTCACGGATTCAGAAACTATGGCTACACCTTC
TRBJ1-1,-,TRBV5-1,-,CASSLAPWQPNTEAFF,TGCGCCAGCAGCTTAGCCCCTTGGCAGCCGAACACTGAAGCTTTCTTT
TRBJ2-3,-,TRBV4-1,-,CASSQGPVSTDTQYF,TGCGCCAGCAGCCAAGGACCCGTGAGCACAGATACGCAGTATTTT
TRBJ2-7,once,TRBV2,TRBD2,CASVAGGYLYEQYF,TGTGCCAGCGTAGCGGGAGGGTATCTCTACGAGCAGTACTTC
TRBJ2-7,-,TRBV4-2,-,CASSQETGAGEQYF,TGTGCCAGCAGCCAAGAGACGGGCGCGGGGGAGCAGTACTTC
TRBJ2-7,-,TRBV7-9,TRBD2,CASSSERGAPYEQYF,TGTGCCAGCAGCTCCGAGCGGGGCGCTCCCTACGAGCAGTACTTC
TRBJ2-7,-,TRBV11-2,-,CASSLAPTGSGYEQYF,TGTGCCAGCAGCTTAGCTCCCACAGGGTCGGGATACGAGCAGTACTTC
TRBJ2-7,once,TRBV30,-,CAWSFPRPYEQYF,TGTGCCTGGAGTTTTCCTCGCCCCTACGAGCAGTACTTC
TRBJ2-7,once,TRBV27,TRBD2,CASGPWGGSYEQYF,TGTGCCAGCGGACCTTGGGGAGGGTCCTACGAGCAGTACTTC
TRBJ1-5,-,TRBV4-1,-,CASSQDPGQQHQPQHF,TGCGCCAGCAGCCAAGATCCGGGGCAGCAACATCAGCCCCAGCATTTT
TRBJ2-5,-,TRBV12-3/TRBV12-4,TRBD2,CASSFWVGAGVGNEQYF,TGTGCCAGCAGTTTTTGGGTTGGAGCGGGAGTAGGTAATGAGCAGTACTTC
TRBJ2-5,few,TRBV6-1,-,CASSKGYQETQYF,TGTGCCAGCAGCAAGGGCTACCAAGAGACCCAGTACTTC
TRBJ1-1,few,TRBV5-5,-,CASSPLGGWAEAFF,TGTGCCAGCAGCCCACTAGGTGGGTGGGCTGAAGCTTTCTTT
TRBJ2-7,once,TRBV3-1,-,CASSQGWDYEQYF,TGTGCCAGCAGCCAAGGGTGGGATTACGAGCAGTACTTC
TRBJ2-7,-,TRBV5-5,-,CASSLGDHREWYF,TGCGCCAGCAGCTTGGGGGACCACCGCGAATGGTACTTC
TRBJ1-1,-,TRBV10-3,-,CAIKEEMETEAFF,TGTGCCATCAAGGAGGAGATGGAAACTGAAGCTTTCTTT
TRBJ2-1,-,TRBV9,-,CASSVVAESSYNEQFF,TGTGCCAGCAGCGTAGTGGCCGAAAGCTCCTACAATGAGCAGTTCTTC
TRBJ1-6,few,TRBV18,-,CASSPAQGNSPLHF,TGTGCCAGCTCACCGGCCCAGGGGAATTCACCCCTCCACTTT
TRBJ2-5,-,TRBV9,TRBD2,CASSQRGVETQYF,TGTGCCAGCAGCCAGCGGGGGGTGGAGACCCAGTACTTC
TRBJ2-3,-,TRBV29-1,-,CSVEAPGQTRTDTQYF,TGCAGCGTTGAAGCCCCAGGACAGACCCGCACAGATACGCAGTATTTT
TRBJ2-7,-,TRBV13,-,CASSFGQRQYEQYF,TGTGCCAGCAGCTTCGGACAGCGCCAATACGAGCAGTACTTC
TRBJ2-3,few,TRBV29-1,-,CSVGNRASTDTQYF,TGCAGCGTTGGGAACCGAGCTAGTACAGATACGCAGTATTTT
TRBJ2-3,-,TRBV6-2/TRBV6-3,-,CASSYSSGRTDTQYF,TGTGCCAGCAGTTACTCCTCCGGGAGGACAGACACGCAGTATTTT
TRBJ2-5,-,TRBV7-2,-,CASSLYESQETQYF,TGTGCCAGCAGCTTATACGAATCCCAAGAGACCCAGTACTTC
TRBJ2-5,-,TRBV7-2,TRBD2,CASSLQAGGPQETQYF,TGTGCCAGCAGCTTACAAGCGGGGGGGCCGCAAGAGACCCAGTACTTC
TRBJ2-7,once,TRBV6-2/TRBV6-3,TRBD1,CASSYDRVIYEQYF,TGTGCCAGCAGTTATGACAGGGTAATCTACGAGCAGTACTTC
TRBJ2-5,-,TRBV12-3/TRBV12-4,-,CASSLEGRRNQETQYF,TGTGCCAGCAGTTTAGAAGGCAGACGGAACCAAGAGACCCAGTACTTC
TRBJ2-2,few,TRBV3-1,-,CASSQVIRGTNTGELFF,TGTGCCAGCAGCCAAGTAATCCGGGGGACGAACACCGGGGAGCTGTTTTTT